The rows below give T cell receptor beta chains drawn from one sample of a study of blood T cell repertoires in COVID-19. Produced via immunoSEQ multiplex PCR; TCRdb's table is partial and in-frame only. The table lists about 60,000 clones, about 76% of them singletons, with around 21% in the top ten. The sequenced sample consisted of peripheral blood. These receptors came from a man aged 50-60 years with active or convalescent COVID-19. Each CDR3 is given with its conserved first and last residue. Each record gives: V gene, D gene, J gene, clone size, CDR3 protein, CDR3 DNA. D genes are given only for firm matches. Some rows mark clone size as missing; the rest say once, few, many or name a class of expanded clone.

>TRBV7-2|TRBD2|TRBJ2-1|few
CASSRLLAGGYNEQFF
TGTGCCAGCAGCCGCCTTCTAGCGGGAGGGTACAATGAGCAGTTCTTC
>TRBV7-8|TRBD2|TRBJ2-2|-
CASSLWGLAGGLTGELFF
TGTGCCAGCAGCTTATGGGGACTAGCGGGGGGCCTTACCGGGGAGCTGTTTTTT
>TRBV5-5|-|TRBJ1-1|-
CASSLSPTGVTEAFF
TGTGCCAGCAGCTTGTCCCCGACAGGTGTGACTGAAGCTTTCTTT
>TRBV9|-|TRBJ2-7|-
CASSVDQGEQYF
TGTGCCAGCAGCGTAGACCAGGGGGAGCAGTACTTC
>TRBV7-9|-|TRBJ2-1|-
CASSLGGTGQDNEQFF
TGTGCCAGCAGCTTAGGAGGGACTGGGCAAGACAATGAGCAGTTCTTC
>TRBV19|TRBD2|TRBJ2-1|-
CASKSGTSGIEQFF
TGTGCCAGTAAGTCCGGGACTAGCGGGATTGAGCAGTTCTTC
>TRBV19|TRBD1|TRBJ2-7|-
CASSKEDRVFHEQYF
TGTGCCAGTAGTAAGGAAGACAGGGTCTTCCACGAGCAGTACTTC
>TRBV2|TRBD1|TRBJ1-3|-
CASKPTGTGGNTIYF
TGTGCCTCTAAACCCACGGGGACAGGGGGAAACACCATATATTTT
>TRBV9|TRBD1|TRBJ2-6|-
CASSAWGQTSSGANVLTF
TGTGCCAGCAGCGCGTGGGGACAGACGTCCTCTGGGGCCAACGTCCTGACTTTC
>TRBV19|-|TRBJ1-2|once
CASRSIGAVNNYGYTF
TGTGCCAGTCGATCAATAGGGGCGGTGAATAACTATGGCTACACCTTC
>TRBV29-1|-|TRBJ2-3|-
CSVEGGPRMADTQYF
TGCAGCGTTGAAGGCGGCCCCCGAATGGCAGATACGCAGTATTTT
>TRBV6-5|-|TRBJ2-5|-
CASSPDWQETQYF
TGTGCCAGCAGTCCTGACTGGCAAGAGACCCAGTACTTC
>TRBV6-6|TRBD1|TRBJ2-1|-
CASSPRTGISYNEQFF
TGTGCCAGCAGCCCTAGGACAGGAATCTCCTACAATGAGCAGTTCTTC
>TRBV10-3|-|TRBJ2-7|-
CASLPGTGTYEQYF
TGTGCCTCACTACCTGGGACTGGAACCTACGAGCAGTACTTC
>TRBV29-1|-|TRBJ2-1|once
CSVDGISDLGSYNEQFF
TGCAGCGTGGACGGGATCTCGGACCTAGGCTCCTACAATGAGCAGTTCTTC
>TRBV4-1|-|TRBJ2-1|-
CASSQGGGSNEQFF
TGCGCCAGCAGCCAAGGTGGGGGGTCCAATGAGCAGTTCTTC
>TRBV19|TRBD2|TRBJ2-4|-
CASSINSGGASTKNIQYF
TGTGCCAGTAGTATTAATAGCGGGGGGGCCTCGACCAAAAACATTCAGTACTTC
>TRBV7-7|TRBD2|TRBJ2-1|-
CASSLAKSGGLNEQFF
TGTGCTAGCAGCTTAGCGAAAAGCGGGGGGCTCAATGAGCAGTTCTTC
>TRBV7-9|TRBD2|TRBJ2-1|-
CASSSGTSGNEQFF
TGTGCCAGCAGCTCCGGGACTAGCGGCAATGAGCAGTTCTTC
>TRBV10-3|TRBD1|TRBJ2-1|-
CAISESADRGARAYNEQFF
TGTGCCATCAGTGAGTCGGCGGACAGGGGCGCCAGAGCCTACAATGAGCAGTTCTTC
>TRBV30|TRBD1|TRBJ1-1|-
CALGQGGTEAFF
TGTGCCTTGGGACAGGGAGGCACTGAAGCTTTCTTT
>TRBV30|-|TRBJ2-1|-
CAWSVLDEQFF
TGTGCCTGGAGTGTACTTGATGAGCAGTTCTTC
>TRBV7-9|TRBD1|TRBJ2-7|-
CASSLAASGGLGQYF
TGTGCCAGCAGCTTAGCGGCGTCAGGGGGCCTAGGGCAGTACTTC
>TRBV11-2|TRBD1|TRBJ2-4|once
CASSRTGGFAKNIQYF
TGTGCCAGCAGCAGGACAGGGGGCTTTGCCAAAAACATTCAGTACTTC